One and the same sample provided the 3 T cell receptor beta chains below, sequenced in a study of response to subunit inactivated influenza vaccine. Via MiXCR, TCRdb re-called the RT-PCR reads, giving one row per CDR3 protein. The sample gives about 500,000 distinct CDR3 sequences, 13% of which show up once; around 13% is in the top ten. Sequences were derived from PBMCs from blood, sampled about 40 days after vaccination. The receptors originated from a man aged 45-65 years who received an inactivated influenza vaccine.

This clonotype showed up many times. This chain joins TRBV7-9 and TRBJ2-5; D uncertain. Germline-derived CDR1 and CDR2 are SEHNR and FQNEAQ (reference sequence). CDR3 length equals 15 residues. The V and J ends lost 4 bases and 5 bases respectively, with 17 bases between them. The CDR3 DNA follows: TGTGCCAGCAGCTACGGTTTTGGGGTAACGGAGACCCAGTACTTC. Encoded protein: CASSYGFGVTETQYF.

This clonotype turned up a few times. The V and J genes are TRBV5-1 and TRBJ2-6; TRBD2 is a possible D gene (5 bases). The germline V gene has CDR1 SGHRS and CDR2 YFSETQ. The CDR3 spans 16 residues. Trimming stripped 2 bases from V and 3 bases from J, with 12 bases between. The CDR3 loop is CASSLRGPHGANVLTF. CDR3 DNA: TGCGCCAGCAGCTTACGAGGGCCCCATGGGGCCAACGTCCTGACTTTC.

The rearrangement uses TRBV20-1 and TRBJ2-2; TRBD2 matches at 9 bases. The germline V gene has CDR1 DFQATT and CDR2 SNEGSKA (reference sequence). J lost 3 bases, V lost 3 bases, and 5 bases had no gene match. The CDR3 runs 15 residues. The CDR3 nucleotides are TGCAGTGCTAGCATGACTAGCGGCTACACCGGGGAGCTGTTTTTT. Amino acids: CSASMTSGYTGELFF.